Listed below are T cell receptor beta chains from one sample, sequenced in a study of T-cell reconstitution after alpha-beta-depleted transplantation in children. From the PCR reads, TCRdb called clonotypes with MiXCR, one entry per CDR3 protein. The repertoire holds about 210,000 distinct CDR3 sequences, with roughly 18% as singletons. Sequencing was performed on PBMCs, mostly from graft donor cells, taken 360 days after TCRalphabeta/CD19-depleted stem cell transplant. The origin of the receptors is a male patient between 2 and 15 years old who had a stem cell transplant for acute lymphoblastic leukemia, so the T cells may come from the graft donor. Each CDR3 is given with its conserved first and last residue. The D gene is left open where the match is weak. Clone size, where shown, is once, few, many, or a class for clones that have expanded.

clone_size	v_call	d_call	j_call	cdr3_nt	cdr3_aa
many	TRBV9	-	TRBJ2-2	TGTGCCAGCAGCGTAGGGGGCCAAACCGGGGAGCTGTTTTTT	CASSVGGQTGELFF
-	TRBV11-1	-	TRBJ1-1	TGTGCCAGCAGCTTAGAGTGGGAGAAGAACACTGAAGCTTTCTTT	CASSLEWEKNTEAFF
few	TRBV18	-	TRBJ2-4	TGTGCCAGCTCGCGGACAGACATAGACATTCAGTACTTC	CASSRTDIDIQYF
-	TRBV11-2	TRBD1	TRBJ1-3	TGTGCCAGCAGCCCAGGGGGCTTGGCTGGAAACACCATATATTTT	CASSPGGLAGNTIYF
few	TRBV5-6	-	TRBJ2-5	TGTGCCAGCAGCGCGTTAGGGTACCAAGAGACCCAGTACTTC	CASSALGYQETQYF
-	TRBV20-1	-	TRBJ2-1	TGCAGTGCTAGAGGGGCTAGGACTCGCAATGAGCAGTTCTTC	CSARGARTRNEQFF
few	TRBV18	-	TRBJ1-1	TGTGCCAGCTCACCACTGTCAGGGAACACTGAAGCTTTCTTT	CASSPLSGNTEAFF
many	TRBV27	-	TRBJ2-6	TGTGCCAGCAGCCTTAACTCTGGGGCCAACGTCCTGACTTTC	CASSLNSGANVLTF
few	TRBV6-1	TRBD2	TRBJ2-5	TGTGCCAGCATGCCGGGACTAGCGGGGTGGGAGACCCAGTACTTC	CASMPGLAGWETQYF
-	TRBV24-1	-	TRBJ1-1	TGTGCCACCAGTGATAATGACCCGAACACTGAAGCTTTCTTT	CATSDNDPNTEAFF
few	TRBV7-2	-	TRBJ1-5	TGTGCCAGCAGCTTATTACTGACAAATCAGCCCCAGCATTTT	CASSLLLTNQPQHF
many	TRBV24-1	-	TRBJ1-5	TGTGCCACCAGTGATACCAGGGGTAGCAATCAGCCCCAGCATTTT	CATSDTRGSNQPQHF
few	TRBV4-3	-	TRBJ1-5	TGCGCCAGCAGCCAAGATTTGACGGAAAATCAGCCCCAGCATTTT	CASSQDLTENQPQHF
-	TRBV7-8	TRBD1	TRBJ2-7	TGTGCCAGCAGCTCCGAGGGGGCGCTGGGGTACGAGCAGTACTTC	CASSSEGALGYEQYF
-	TRBV20-1	-	TRBJ2-3	TGCAGTGCTAGTCCCGACCCAGATACGCAGTATTTT	CSASPDPDTQYF
-	TRBV7-2	-	TRBJ1-4	TGTGCCAGCAGCCTTCGGGAGAGCCCGAATGAAAAACTGTTTTTT	CASSLRESPNEKLFF
-	TRBV12-3/TRBV12-4	-	TRBJ2-7	TGTGCCAGCAGTTTCCGGGGCCACTACGAGCAGTACTTC	CASSFRGHYEQYF
-	TRBV29-1	-	TRBJ2-5	TGCAGCGTAGCAGCCTCGCGGAGGCAAGAGACCCAGTACTTC	CSVAASRRQETQYF
many	TRBV12-3/TRBV12-4	-	TRBJ1-4	TGTGCCAGCAGTTTAGGCGTAGGGGGAATCGAAAAACTGTTTTTT	CASSLGVGGIEKLFF
-	TRBV12-3/TRBV12-4	-	TRBJ1-5	TGTGCCAGCAGTTCTTCCCACATTAGCAATCAGCCCCAGCATTTT	CASSSSHISNQPQHF
few	TRBV24-1	-	TRBJ2-3	TGTGCCAGTGGGCAGGGCCCCATCGACACAGATACGCAGTATTTT	CASGQGPIDTDTQYF
-	TRBV12-3/TRBV12-4	-	TRBJ2-5	TGTGCCAGTACCCGGGGGCCGGGGGAAGAGACCCAGTACTTC	CASTRGPGEETQYF
many	TRBV12-3/TRBV12-4	-	TRBJ2-2	TGTGCCAGCAGTTTATTGAGGGGTCGGACCGGGGAGCTGTTTTTT	CASSLLRGRTGELFF
many	TRBV5-6	-	TRBJ2-5	TGTGCCAGCAGCTTCATATCAGGCAGGGAGACCCAGTACTTC	CASSFISGRETQYF
-	TRBV5-1	TRBD2	TRBJ2-1	TGCGCCAGCAGCTTGGAAGTTAGCGGGCTCTCCTCCTACAATGAGCAGTTCTTC	CASSLEVSGLSSYNEQFF
many	TRBV20-1	TRBD1	TRBJ2-5	TGCAGTGCTAGGGGGACAGGGCAAGAGACCCAGTACTTC	CSARGTGQETQYF
few	TRBV5-1	-	TRBJ2-5	TGCGCCAGCAGCCCCGGACAGAATAAAGAGACCCAGTACTTC	CASSPGQNKETQYF
-	TRBV6-2/TRBV6-3	-	TRBJ2-1	TGTGCCAGCACCTCGACAGAGCAGGGCTACAATGAGCAGTTCTTC	CASTSTEQGYNEQFF
-	TRBV4-2	-	TRBJ2-7	TGTGCCAGCAGCCAAGATATGGGGGGATCCTACGAGCAGTACTTC	CASSQDMGGSYEQYF
-	TRBV10-1	-	TRBJ2-3	TGCGCCAGCAGTGAGCTCCGGGACCCTCTGGGGGCAGATACGCAGTATTTT	CASSELRDPLGADTQYF
-	TRBV20-1	TRBD1	TRBJ2-7	TGCAGTGCCCAGGACAGGGGCAGACTTGGGATGTCCTACGAGCAGTACTTC	CSAQDRGRLGMSYEQYF
few	TRBV28	-	TRBJ2-4	TGTGCCAGCAGTTTTCGGGTTACAGGGGCCAAAAACATTCAGTACTTC	CASSFRVTGAKNIQYF
many	TRBV7-2	-	TRBJ2-4	TGTGCCAGCAGCGCCCACAATAAAAACATTCAGTACTTC	CASSAHNKNIQYF
-	TRBV18	-	TRBJ2-5	TGTGCCAGCTCACCTCTCCCACAGGACCAAGAGACCCAGTACTTC	CASSPLPQDQETQYF
-	TRBV2	-	TRBJ2-2	TGTGCCAGCAGTGTGTCCAGGGTCACCGGGGAGCTGTTTTTT	CASSVSRVTGELFF
few	TRBV20-1	-	TRBJ2-7	TGCAGTGCTAGTAGTTACTCCTCCTACGAGCAGTACTTC	CSASSYSSYEQYF
few	TRBV7-6	-	TRBJ1-3	TGTGCCAGCAGCTCTACTTGGGGTAACACCATATATTTT	CASSSTWGNTIYF
few	TRBV7-2	-	TRBJ2-7	TGTGCCAGCAGCCTGACGTCCGACTACGAGCAGTACTTC	CASSLTSDYEQYF
-	TRBV7-9	TRBD1	TRBJ1-1	TGTGCCGGTAACCGGGACAGGAACACTGAAGCTTTCTTT	CAGNRDRNTEAFF
-	TRBV5-5	-	TRBJ1-5	TGTGCCAGCAGCTCAGACCCGTGGAATCAGCCCCAGCATTTT	CASSSDPWNQPQHF
-	TRBV7-7	-	TRBJ2-3	TGTGCCAGCAGCTTAGGCTCCGGGGAAACAGATACGCATTATTTT	CASSLGSGETDTHYF
many	TRBV11-2	-	TRBJ2-3	TGTGCCAGCAGCTTAGATGGGTGGGGGGGGGCCGTTTTGGATACGCAGTATTTT	CASSLDGWGGAVLDTQYF
few	TRBV2	TRBD2	TRBJ2-5	TGTGCCAGCAGTGCGGGGGCGGGGGGAAGCCAAGAGACCCAGTACTTC	CASSAGAGGSQETQYF
few	TRBV5-1	-	TRBJ1-1	TGCGCCAGCAGCTTGACCCGGATGAACACTGAAGCTTTCTTT	CASSLTRMNTEAFF
few	TRBV7-9	-	TRBJ2-3	TGTGCCAGCAGCTTGGCGGTTCTCACAGATACGCAGTATTTT	CASSLAVLTDTQYF
-	TRBV5-6	-	TRBJ1-4	TGTGCCAGCAGCTTGGGGCGCCTATTAAGGGAAAAACTGTTTTTT	CASSLGRLLREKLFF
many	TRBV12-3/TRBV12-4	TRBD2	TRBJ2-5	TGTGCCAGCAGTCCCATACTAGCGGGGGGTACCCAAGAGACCCAGTACTTC	CASSPILAGGTQETQYF
few	TRBV12-3/TRBV12-4	-	TRBJ1-1	TGTGCCAGCAGTTTTGTCAGGGGACCAAACACTGAAGCTTTCTTT	CASSFVRGPNTEAFF
few	TRBV20-1	-	TRBJ2-1	TGCAGTGCTAGAGTGGTCAATGAGCAGTTCTTC	CSARVVNEQFF
few	TRBV2	-	TRBJ2-7	TGTGCCAGCAGAGCCGAAGGGAGCTCCTACGAGCAGTACTTC	CASRAEGSSYEQYF
many	TRBV6-2/TRBV6-3	-	TRBJ2-5	TGTGCCAGCAGTCTGCGGGACTACCAAGAGACCCAGTACTTC	CASSLRDYQETQYF
few	TRBV20-1	-	TRBJ2-7	TGCAGTGCTAGAAGCCGGGACACCTCCTACGAGCAGTACTTC	CSARSRDTSYEQYF